This passage covers 15 T cell receptor beta chains from one sample sequenced in a study of cytomegalovirus exposure and HLA in healthy donors. In the PCR, 60 Vbeta and 13 Jbeta primers were used. TCRdb's copy holds only in-frame clones and misses some; the assay was immunoSEQ multiplex PCR. This sample has approximately 200,000 clones, with around 86% found just once. Sequenced material: PBMCs. Receptors originate from a woman in her 50s in good health and CMV-seropositive.

The V and J genes are TRBV10-3 and TRBJ2-3; the match to TRBD2 covers 13 bases. CDR1 is ENHRY, CDR2 SYGVKD, per germline. J gave up 6 bases and V 6 bases, and 9 bases lay outside the gene matches. The CDR3 covers 16 residues. The CDR3 DNA reads TGTGCCATCAGGGCGGGACTAGCGGGACCCGGGGATACGCAGTATTTT. Translated: CAIRAGLAGPGDTQYF.

There are a few counts of this clone. V usage is TRBV18 and J usage is TRBJ1-3; 7 nucleotides line up with TRBD1. Looked up from germline, CDR1 is KGHSH and CDR2 is LQKENI. The CDR3 runs 16 residues. After removal of 3 bases from V and 0 bases from J, the junction contained 5 bases not matched to a gene. The DNA of the CDR3 is TGTGCCAGCTCACCGAATCCAGGGGGCTCTGGAAACACCATATATTTT. Protein sequence: CASSPNPGGSGNTIYF.

With regard to this clone: The same CDR3 also results from other DNA sequences found in this sample. The gene calls are TRBV12-5 and TRBJ2-3; the D gene is possibly TRBD1 (5 bases). Germline V gene data show CDR1 as LGHNT and CDR2 as FRNRAP. The CDR3 totals 11 residues. Between the trimmed V and J ends, which lost 5 bases and 6 bases, there was a span of 6 bases. This chain's CDR3 is CASGRGDTQYF. For the CDR3, the DNA is TGTGCTAGTGGTAGGGGTGATACGCAGTATTTT.

The chain joins TRBV28 to TRBJ1-4, with TRBD1 matching 7 bases. V lost 5 bases, J lost 4 bases, and 7 bases stayed unmatched. This CDR3 is built from 15 residues. Germline CDR1 is MDHEN and CDR2 is SYDVKM. The CDR3 here is CASSGGDSLNEKLFF. The DNA for the CDR3 is TGTGCCAGCAGTGGCGGGGACAGCCTTAATGAAAAACTGTTTTTT. Full variable domain (remainder filled in from reference TRBV28 and TRBJ1-4): DVKVTQSSRYLVKRTGEKVFLECVQDMDHENMFWYRQDPGLGLRLIYFSYDVKMKEKGDIPEGYSVSREKKERFSLILESASTNQTSMYLCASSGGDSLNEKLFFGSGTQLSVL.

The chain has TRBV7-9 and TRBJ2-1, with TRBD2 matching 9 bases. The CDR3 is made up of 15 amino acids. Germline CDR1 is SEHNR and CDR2 is FQNEAQ (reference sequence). V lost 1 base, J lost 4 bases, and 2 bases stayed unmatched. The CDR3, as DNA: TGTGCCAGCAGCTTAGTAGCGGGAGTGTACAATGAGCAGTTCTTC. Amino acid sequence: CASSLVAGVYNEQFF.

The chain carries TRBV20-1 and TRBJ2-7, with a possible D match to TRBD2 (5 bases). V was pared by 3 bases and J by 5 bases, with 8 bases between. Germline-derived CDR1 and CDR2 are DFQATT and SNEGSKA (reference sequence). CDR3 length: 11 amino acids. CDR3 DNA: TGCAGTGCTAGCGGGGTTGACGAGCAGTACTTC. It codes for CSASGVDEQYF.

This chain connects TRBV5-4 to TRBJ1-2; the D gene is possibly TRBD1 (5 bases). The V gene's germline CDR1 is SGHNT and CDR2 YYREEE (reference sequence). Trimming pared 0 bases from V and 8 bases from J, leaving 11 bases between. CDR3 length: 13 amino acids. The CDR3 reads CASSLEQGYGYTF. CDR3 DNA: TGTGCCAGCAGCTTGGAGCAGGGTTACGGCTACACCTTC.

The gene calls are TRBV10-3 and TRBJ2-5, with 10 bases that match TRBD2. With 7 bases clipped from V and 5 bases from J, the junction kept 13 bases outside the gene matches. Germline V lookup: CDR1 ENHRY, CDR2 SYGVKD. The CDR3 runs to 16 residues. CDR3 nucleotide sequence: TGTGCCATCAAAGGTGTCCTAGCGGGGGACAAGGAGACCCAGTACTTC. It encodes CAIKGVLAGDKETQYF.

This sequence joins TRBV19 and TRBJ2-7; 8 nucleotides align to TRBD1. The CDR3 sequence is 15 residues long. Germline CDR1 is LNHDA and CDR2 is SQIVND (reference sequence). V trimming: 5 bases; J trimming: 2 bases; junction bases outside the gene matches: 8. CDR3 sequence (DNA): TGTGCCAGTAGTCCACGAGAGGGACAGGCCTACGAGCAGTACTTC. Protein product: CASSPREGQAYEQYF.

The DNA for the CDR3 is TGTGCCAGCAGTTTACACCAGGTCGTCAGTGGCTACACCTTC. Protein: CASSLHQVVSGYTF. The chain has TRBV28 and TRBJ1-2; D is ambiguous. This CDR3 has 14 amino acids. Trimming stripped 2 bases from V and 7 bases from J, with 14 bases between. The germline V gene has CDR1 MDHEN and CDR2 SYDVKM.

This chain uses TRBV7-2 with TRBJ2-5; 8 bases agree with TRBD2. The CDR3 loop spans 15 amino acids. CDR1 and CDR2 (germline): SGHTA, FQGNSA. The junction had 6 bases not matched to a gene; V was cut back by 2 bases and J by 4 bases. The DNA of the CDR3 is TGTGCCAGCAGCTTACGGGTACGGGGGGGAGAGACCCAGTACTTC. Translation: CASSLRVRGGETQYF.

This chain connects TRBV6-6 to TRBJ1-3; D possibly corresponds to TRBD1 (6 bases). The length of the CDR3 is 16 residues. Germline V gene lookup returns CDR1 MNHNY and CDR2 SVGAGI (reference sequence). V lost 0 bases, J lost 4 bases, and 13 bases lay in between. CDR3 DNA sequence: TGTGCCAGCAGTTACTCGAAACCGGGACAAGGAAACACCATATATTTT. Its protein product is CASSYSKPGQGNTIYF.

This rearrangement joins TRBV10-3 to TRBJ1-5, with 7 bases aligning to TRBD1. V shed 9 bases, J shed 2 bases, and the junction held 4 bases outside the gene matches. CDR1 ENHRY and CDR2 SYGVKD come from the germline V gene. This CDR3 has 13 residues. CDR3 nucleotides: TGTGCCATACGACAGGGACGCAATCAGCCCCAGCATTTT. Protein sequence: CAIRQGRNQPQHF.

The CDR3 loop is CASGLTGRDDQPQHF. The CDR3, as DNA: TGTGCCAGTGGTTTGACAGGCCGGGACGATCAGCCCCAGCATTTT. The rearrangement joins TRBV19 to TRBJ1-5; D possibly corresponds to TRBD1 (6 bases). The CDR3 loop spans 15 amino acids. Looked up from germline, CDR1 is LNHDA and CDR2 is SQIVND (reference sequence). Trimming cost V 8 bases and J 5 bases, with 19 bases left between them.

The chain employs TRBV6-5 and TRBJ2-5; 7 bases agree with TRBD2. The last part of the DNA fits TRBJ2-7 better; the J call may be wrong. This CDR3 contains 13 residues. Germline CDR1 and CDR2: MNHEY and SVGAGI. CDR3 loop: CASRSSSGYEQYF. In DNA form, the CDR3 reads TGTGCCAGCAGGTCATCTAGCGGCTACGAGCAGTACTTC.